This TCR beta chain was profiled in a study of metastatic and nonmetastatic thyroid tumors. In the study overall: Peripheral blood and tumor or nodule samples from malignant and benign thyroid patients were compared.

Study processing details: CDR3 was compared across clinicopathological groups, and the resulting differences were used to build a distant-metastasis classifier for papillary thyroid cancer. MiXCR reprocessed the PCR reads for TCRdb. The V and J calls, along with clone size, are taken from TCRdb and not from the paper's own processing. The data hold tens of thousands of clones, with roughly a quarter observed a single time. Germline-derived CDR1 and CDR2 are WSHSY and SAAADI. This CDR3 comprises 14 residues. V was pared by 8 bases and J by 2 bases, with 13 bases between. Findings and limits, study-wide: In both blood and tumor samples, TCR beta diversity was reported significantly higher for malignant than benign nodules.

Each patient came to thyroid surgery without any prior treatment (of any kind). At least ten counts were recorded for this clone. Its antigen is not known. This TCR derives from a male donor with papillary thyroid cancer or a benign thyroid nodule (not recorded which). Some clones in this sample may be carry-over from other donors' samples. The sequenced sample was blood. The chain couples TRBV10-2 to TRBJ1-5; D is ambiguous. The CDR3 sequence is CASRRQARNQPQHF. Here the CDR3 DNA reads TGCGCCAGCCGAAGGCAGGCACGCAATCAGCCCCAGCATTTT.